The 10 T cell receptor beta chains presented below share a single source sample, sequenced in a study of technical replicates of blood from a handful of donors. Sequencing was performed with immunoSEQ multiplex PCR; in TCRdb, only in-frame clones are kept and a portion is missing. The top ten hold roughly 4.5% of the sample, which has roughly 65,000 clones, approximately 89% seen once. Sequences were obtained from PBMCs. The origin of the receptors is a human donor in good health. Some clones in this sample may be carry-over from other donors' samples.

This clone was found once. V and J are TRBV2 and TRBJ2-1; 8 bases match TRBD2. The J segment lost 2 bases and the V segment lost 5 bases, leaving 8 bases of the junction unmatched. CDR3 length: 16 residues. Germline V lookup: CDR1 SNHLY, CDR2 FYNNEI. CDR3 in DNA: TGTGCCAGCAGTTCCTCTAGCGGGCAGACCTACAATGAGCAGTTCTTC. It translates to CASSSSSGQTYNEQFF.

This sequence joins TRBV9 and TRBJ2-5, with TRBD2 matching over 7 bases. V trimming: 3 bases; J trimming: 0 bases; junction bases outside the gene matches: 8. This CDR3 is built from 16 residues. The germline CDR1 and CDR2 sequences are SGDLS and YYNGEE. The CDR3, as DNA: TGTGCCAGCAGCGCTTTCGCCGGGGGGAACCAAGAGACCCAGTACTTC. It is translated as CASSAFAGGNQETQYF.

This clone appeared once. CDR3 sequence (DNA): TGTGCCAGCATGGCAACGGCGGGACAGCCCCAGCATTTT. Its protein is CASMATAGQPQHF. V is TRBV2 and J is TRBJ1-5, with D unresolved. The V gene's germline CDR1 is SNHLY and CDR2 FYNNEI. With 7 bases removed from V and 7 bases from J, the gap between germline ends came to 14 bases. The CDR3 is made up of 13 amino acids.

This clone has only a few counts. The rearrangement uses TRBV2 and TRBJ1-4; maybe TRBD1 (6 bases). Germline CDR1 and CDR2: SNHLY and FYNNEI. The CDR3 runs to 13 residues. With 6 bases removed from V and 1 base from J, the gap between germline ends came to 6 bases. The CDR3 is CASSRGTNEKLFF. CDR3 nucleotide sequence: TGTGCCAGCAGCAGGGGAACTAATGAAAAACTGTTTTTT.

The CDR3 reads CASSIDFGRSPDTQYF. CDR3 sequence (DNA): TGTGCCAGTAGTATAGATTTCGGCAGGTCCCCAGATACGCAGTATTTT. The chain couples TRBV19 to TRBJ2-3; D call uncertain. Trimming stripped 0 bases from V and 4 bases from J, with 14 bases between. Germline V gene data show CDR1 as LNHDA and CDR2 as SQIVND (reference sequence). This CDR3 region has 16 residues.

This clone was counted a single time. The chain carries TRBV5-5 and TRBJ2-5; perhaps TRBD1 as D (5 bases). Trimming removed 4 bases from V and 3 bases from J, with 7 bases in between. CDR1 is SGHKS, CDR2 YYEKEE, per germline (reference sequence). The CDR3 sequence is 12 residues long. This chain's CDR3 is CASSKTEETQYF. In nucleotides, the CDR3 is TGTGCCAGCAGCAAGACAGAAGAGACCCAGTACTTC.

This chain connects TRBV7-2 to TRBJ1-2, with a weak D call TRBD1 (5 bases). V gave up 1 base and J gave up 8 bases, with 26 bases separating them. The germline gives CDR1 SGHTA, CDR2 FQGNSA. This CDR3 region has 18 residues. The CDR3 loop is CASSLEAGLKVLSSGYTF. CDR3 DNA sequence: TGTGCCAGCAGCTTAGAGGCAGGGTTAAAGGTGTTATCGAGCGGCTACACCTTC.

Written as DNA, the CDR3 is TGTGCCAGCTCACCGGGATCCGGGGGAGGGGAGACCCAGTACTTC. It specifies CASSPGSGGGETQYF. The chain carries TRBV18 and TRBJ2-5; 7 bases are a match to TRBD2. The CDR3 contains 15 residues. V shed 3 bases and J 5 bases; nucleotides not matched to a gene: 9. Germline V gene lookup returns CDR1 KGHSH and CDR2 LQKENI.

The rearrangement joins TRBV6-6 to TRBJ2-1; TRBD2 might be the D (6 bases). V dropped 6 bases and J dropped 8 bases, with 14 bases sitting between them. The CDR3 length is 13 residues. In germline, CDR1 is MNHNY, CDR2 SVGAGI (reference sequence). In DNA, the CDR3 is TGTGCCAGCAGCCTCGGGGGAAGGGATGAGCAGTTCTTC. Protein product: CASSLGGRDEQFF.

In its sample, this clone was seen once. The chain has TRBV29-1 and TRBJ2-1; 9 nucleotides line up with TRBD2. CDR1 and CDR2 from the germline V gene are SQVTM and ANQGSEA. V was clipped by 7 bases and J by 8 bases; unmatched bases: 12. CDR3 length: 14 residues. CDR3 residues: CSANRASGIYEQFF. The CDR3 nucleotides read TGCAGCGCCAACCGGGCTAGCGGGATATATGAGCAGTTCTTC.